This TCR beta chain was retrieved from a study of regulatory T cells in long-lasting Graves disease. The germline V and J ends were trimmed by 3 bases and 4 bases, with 9 bases remaining between them. Germline V CDR1 and CDR2: SGHAT, FQNNGV. The CDR3 is 13 amino acids. With iRepertoire HTBI primers and Arm-PCR of CDR3 regions, TCR beta libraries were built. MiXCR was run by TCRdb on the multiplex PCR reads, yielding one entry per CDR3 protein. This sample has 400,000 to 500,000 distinct CDR3 sequences; 22% occur once, and the top ten carry about 12%. This clonotype was observed many times. Specified time point: persistent/refractory GD, antithyroid drugs over 5 years with positive TRAb. The TCR library was prepared using RNA isolated from PBMCs.

Sequencing used peripheral blood mononuclear cells (PBMCs), obtained when the disease was refractory, from a patient treated with antithyroid drugs. V and J are TRBV11-2 and TRBJ1-2, with TRBD1 as a possible D gene (5 bases). The sequence came from a female donor with Graves disease. This chain's CDR3 is CASSFKTAYGYTF. CDR3 sequence (DNA): TGTGCCAGCAGCTTCAAGACAGCCTATGGCTACACCTTC.